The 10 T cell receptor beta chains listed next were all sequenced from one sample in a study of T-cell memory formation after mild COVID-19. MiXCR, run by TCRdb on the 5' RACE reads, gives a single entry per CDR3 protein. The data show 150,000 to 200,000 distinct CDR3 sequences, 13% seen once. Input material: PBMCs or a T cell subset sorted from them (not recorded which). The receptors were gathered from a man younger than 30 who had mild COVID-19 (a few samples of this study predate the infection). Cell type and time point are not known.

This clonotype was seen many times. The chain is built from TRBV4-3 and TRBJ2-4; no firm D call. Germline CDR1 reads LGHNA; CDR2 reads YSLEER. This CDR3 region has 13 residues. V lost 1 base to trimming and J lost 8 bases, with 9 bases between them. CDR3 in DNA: TGCGCCAGCAGCCAAGCGGGCGAAGACATTCAGTACTTC. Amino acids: CASSQAGEDIQYF.

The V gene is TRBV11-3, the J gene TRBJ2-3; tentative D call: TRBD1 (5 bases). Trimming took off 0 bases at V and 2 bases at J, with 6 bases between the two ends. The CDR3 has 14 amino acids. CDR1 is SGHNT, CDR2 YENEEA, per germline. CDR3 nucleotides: TGTGCCAGCAGCTTAGACAGGGTCACAGATACGCAGTATTTT. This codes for CASSLDRVTDTQYF.

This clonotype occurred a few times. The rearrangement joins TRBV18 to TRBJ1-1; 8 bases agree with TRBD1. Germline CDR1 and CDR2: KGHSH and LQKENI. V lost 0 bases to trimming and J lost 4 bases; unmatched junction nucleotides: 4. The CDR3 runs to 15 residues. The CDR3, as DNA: TGTGCCAGCTCACCACCGTCGGGACAGGCCACTGAAGCTTTCTTT. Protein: CASSPPSGQATEAFF.

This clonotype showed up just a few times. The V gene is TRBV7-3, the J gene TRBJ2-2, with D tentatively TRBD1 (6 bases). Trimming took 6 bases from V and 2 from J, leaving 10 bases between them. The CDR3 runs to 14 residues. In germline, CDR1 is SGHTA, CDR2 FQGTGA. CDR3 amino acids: CASSGDTNTGELFF. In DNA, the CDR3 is TGTGCCAGCAGTGGGGACACCAACACCGGGGAGCTGTTTTTT.

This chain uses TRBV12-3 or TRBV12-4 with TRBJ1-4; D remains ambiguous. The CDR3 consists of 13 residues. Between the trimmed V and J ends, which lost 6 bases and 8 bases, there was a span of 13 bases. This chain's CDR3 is CASRRRESEKLFF. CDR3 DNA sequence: TGTGCCAGCAGAAGACGTGAAAGCGAAAAACTGTTTTTT.

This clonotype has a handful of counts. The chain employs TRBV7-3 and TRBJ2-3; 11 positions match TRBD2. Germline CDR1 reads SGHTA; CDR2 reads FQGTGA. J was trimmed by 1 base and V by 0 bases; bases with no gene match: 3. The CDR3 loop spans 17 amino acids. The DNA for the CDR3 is TGTGCCAGCAGCTTAACCCCACTAGCGGGGGGCACAGATACGCAGTATTTT. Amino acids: CASSLTPLAGGTDTQYF.

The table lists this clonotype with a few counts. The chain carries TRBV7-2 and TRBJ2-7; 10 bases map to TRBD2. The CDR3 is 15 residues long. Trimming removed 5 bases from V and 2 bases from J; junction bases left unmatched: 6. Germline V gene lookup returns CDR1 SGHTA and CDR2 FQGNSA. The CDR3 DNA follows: TGTGCCAGCAGCGCGACTAGCGGGTATACCTACGAGCAGTACTTC. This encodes CASSATSGYTYEQYF. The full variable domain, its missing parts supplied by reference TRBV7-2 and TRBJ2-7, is GAGVSQSPSNKVTEKGKDVELRCDPISGHTALYWYRQSLGQGLEFLIYFQGNSAPDKSGLPSDRFSAERTGGSVSTLTIQRTQQEDSAVYLCASSATSGYTYEQYFGPGTRLTVT.

CDR3 loop: CASSLGRGGTSTDTQYF. DNA for the CDR3: TGCGCCAGCAGCTTGGGTCGCGGGGGGACTAGCACAGATACGCAGTATTTT. The chain is built from TRBV5-1 and TRBJ2-3; 8 nucleotides agree with TRBD2. CDR3 size: 17 residues. Trimming at V came to 0 bases and at J to 0 bases, leaving 6 bases not matched to a gene. The V gene's germline CDR1 is SGHRS and CDR2 YFSETQ.

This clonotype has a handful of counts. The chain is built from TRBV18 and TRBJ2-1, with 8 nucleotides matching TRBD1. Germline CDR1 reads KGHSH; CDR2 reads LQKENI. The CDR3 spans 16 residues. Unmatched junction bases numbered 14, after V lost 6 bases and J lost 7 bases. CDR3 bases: TGTGCCAGCTCGCCGATTTTTCTGGACAGGGAAAATGAGCAGTTCTTC. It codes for CASSPIFLDRENEQFF.

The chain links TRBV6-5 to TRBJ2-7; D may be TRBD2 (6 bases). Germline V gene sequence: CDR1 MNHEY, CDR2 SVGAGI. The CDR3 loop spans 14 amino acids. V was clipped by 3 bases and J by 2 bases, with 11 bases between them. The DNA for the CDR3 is TGTGCCAGCAGTTATCAAGGAGGGCCCTACGAGCAGTACTTC. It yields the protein CASSYQGGPYEQYF.